This T cell receptor (beta chain) was profiled in a study of blood T cell repertoires in COVID-19. Across the study: Some COVID-19 samples were acute and others convalescent; all came from the United States, Italy and Spain.

The V end lost 1 base, the J end lost 7 bases, and 7 bases lay between the germline ends. The CDR3 runs to 12 residues. Germline CDR1 reads SGHAT; CDR2 reads FQNNGV. The data were produced by immunoSEQ multiplex PCR, yet TCRdb's version contains in-frame clones alone and is incomplete. The sample contains approximately 170,000 clones, around four fifths of which appear only once. This TCR came from a woman between 45 and 60 years old who had recovered from COVID-19. V usage is TRBV11-2 and J usage is TRBJ1-1; D gene ambiguous. Material: PBMCs or T cells enriched from blood (not recorded which). The chain's CDR3 is CASSLGGGEAFF. CDR3 DNA: TGTGCCAGCAGCTTAGGAGGCGGTGAAGCTTTCTTT.